This T cell receptor (beta chain) comes out of a study of blood T cell repertoires in COVID-19 (dated by TCRdb to 2018 to 2020). With regard to the full study: Collaborator samples came from the United States, Italy and Spain and covered acute and convalescent phases of COVID-19. Sample metadata almost always included a de-identified subject ID, COVID-19 status, age in years and sex. Where available, HLA class I and class II types were obtained from metadata supplied by the sample provider rather than from assay-based typing. The repertoires were released in a freely available public database meant as a resource for research on the immune response to SARS-CoV-2. Samples came from the ongoing ImmuneRACE study (first 160 participants) plus 1,254 subjects from 6 global collaborators. The material from the prospective study consisted of cDNA or gDNA derived from T cells, B-cell-depleted T cells, or PBMCs. The dataset comprised deeply sampled blood TCRbeta repertoires from subjects exposed to, actively infected with, or recovered from COVID-19. Overall study results and their limits: How much clinical and demographic metadata was included differed by source and by participant, and the metadata was provided uncurated.

TCRbeta CDR3 regions were amplified from genomic DNA by means of the immunoSEQ Assay, a bias-controlled multiplex PCR. The original pipeline was this. The number of nucleated cells in each sample was estimated from the amplification of reference gene primers within the assay. To quantify the absolute abundance of each unique TCRbeta CDR3 rearrangement, sequence reads were collapsed and filtered. For each sample, productive Simpson clonality was calculated by taking the square root of Simpson's diversity index across productive rearrangements. This is the immuneACCESS table as TCRdb keeps it, with only in-frame sequences that have V and J called. A part of the clones is gone; compared with another copy, unresolved V genes explain less than half, and the rest is unexplained. The DNA gave D and trimming, while V, J and clone size come from that table. This sample is represented by tens of thousands of clones; roughly 77% of them were singletons. The ten most abundant clones make up 35% of the sample.

The collaborating institutions used their own protocols to collect whole blood in K2EDTA tubes. For TCRbeta analysis, collaborator samples were shipped as frozen whole blood, as isolated PBMCs, or as DNA extracted from either sample type. For CDR1 and CDR2, the germline V gene (reference sequence) lists SGHNT and YYREEE. Counted from cysteine to phenylalanine, this CDR3 has 13 amino acids. The retained sequence is limited to the CDR3, 39 bases, with the frame set at the first base. V lost 4 bases and J lost 8 bases, and the count of bases not matched to a germline gene is 5. Comment on this clone: This clone's antigen is unknown. Within one base of it there is no much larger clone, and no base qualities were kept.

Sequenced material: peripheral blood. This sequence originates from a woman between 65 and 79 years old with acute or convalescent COVID-19. The rearranged segments are TRBV5-4 and TRBJ2-2, with 7 middle bases fitting TRBD1. The nucleotides read TGTGCCAGCAGCCCTGGACAGGCAGGGGAGCTGTTTTTT. It is translated as CASSPGQAGELFF.